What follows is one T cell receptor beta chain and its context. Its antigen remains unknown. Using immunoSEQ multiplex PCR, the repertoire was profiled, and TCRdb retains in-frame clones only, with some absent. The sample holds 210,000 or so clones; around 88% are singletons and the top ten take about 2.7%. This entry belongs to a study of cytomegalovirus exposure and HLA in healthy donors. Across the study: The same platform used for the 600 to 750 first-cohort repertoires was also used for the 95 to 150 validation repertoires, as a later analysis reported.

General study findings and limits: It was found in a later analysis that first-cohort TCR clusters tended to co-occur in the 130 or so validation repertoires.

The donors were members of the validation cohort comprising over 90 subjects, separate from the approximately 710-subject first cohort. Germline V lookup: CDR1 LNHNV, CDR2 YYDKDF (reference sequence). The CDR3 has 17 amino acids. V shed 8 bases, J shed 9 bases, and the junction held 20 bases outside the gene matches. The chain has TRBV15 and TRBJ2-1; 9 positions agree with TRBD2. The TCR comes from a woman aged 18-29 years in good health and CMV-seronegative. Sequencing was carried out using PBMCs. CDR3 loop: CATAAGGIGSVAGEQFF. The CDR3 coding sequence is TGTGCCACCGCGGCGGGAGGGATTGGGTCGGTAGCGGGTGAGCAGTTCTTC. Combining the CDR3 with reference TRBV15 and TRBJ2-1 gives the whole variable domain DAMVIQNPRYQVTQFGKPVTLSCSQTLNHNVMYWYQQKSSQAPKLLFHYYDKDFNNEADTPDNFQSRRPNTSFCFLDIRSPGLGDTAMYLCATAAGGIGSVAGEQFFGPGTRLTVL.